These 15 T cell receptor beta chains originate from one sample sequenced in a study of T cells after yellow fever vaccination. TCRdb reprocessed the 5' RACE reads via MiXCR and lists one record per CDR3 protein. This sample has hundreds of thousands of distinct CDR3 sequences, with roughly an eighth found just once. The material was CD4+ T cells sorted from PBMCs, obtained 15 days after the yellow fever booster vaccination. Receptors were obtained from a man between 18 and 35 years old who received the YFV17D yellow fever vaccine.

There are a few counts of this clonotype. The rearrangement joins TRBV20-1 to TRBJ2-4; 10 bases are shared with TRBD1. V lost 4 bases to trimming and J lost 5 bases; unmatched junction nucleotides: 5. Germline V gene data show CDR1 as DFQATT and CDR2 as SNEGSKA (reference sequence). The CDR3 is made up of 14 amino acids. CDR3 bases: TGCAGTGCTACACCGGGACAGGGGCAAAACATTCAGTACTTC. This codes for CSATPGQGQNIQYF.

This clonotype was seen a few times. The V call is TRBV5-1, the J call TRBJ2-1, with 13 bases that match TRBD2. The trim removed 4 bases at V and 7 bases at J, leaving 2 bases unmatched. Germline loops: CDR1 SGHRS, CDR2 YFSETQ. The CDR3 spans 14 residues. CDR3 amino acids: CASSRLAGGNEQFF. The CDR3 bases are TGCGCCAGCAGCAGACTAGCGGGGGGAAATGAGCAGTTCTTC.

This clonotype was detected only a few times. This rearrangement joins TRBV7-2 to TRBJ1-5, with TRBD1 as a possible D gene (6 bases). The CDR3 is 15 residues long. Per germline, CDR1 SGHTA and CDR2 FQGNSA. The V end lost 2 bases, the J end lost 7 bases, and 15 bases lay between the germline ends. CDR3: CASSLISGQRQPQHF. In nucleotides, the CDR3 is TGTGCCAGCAGCTTAATATCGGGACAACGGCAGCCCCAGCATTTT.

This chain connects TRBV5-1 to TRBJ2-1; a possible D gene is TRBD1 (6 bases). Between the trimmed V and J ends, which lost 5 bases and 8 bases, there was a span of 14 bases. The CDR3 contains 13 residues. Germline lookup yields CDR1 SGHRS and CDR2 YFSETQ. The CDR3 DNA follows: TGCGCCAGCAGTACCGAAGGGGGATATGAGCAGTTCTTC. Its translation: CASSTEGGYEQFF.

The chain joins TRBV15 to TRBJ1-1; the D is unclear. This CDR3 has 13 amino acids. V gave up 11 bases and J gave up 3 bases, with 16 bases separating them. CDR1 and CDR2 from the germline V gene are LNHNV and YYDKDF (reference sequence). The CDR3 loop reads CAVGSWADTEAFF. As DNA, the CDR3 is TGTGCCGTTGGATCTTGGGCGGACACTGAAGCTTTCTTT.

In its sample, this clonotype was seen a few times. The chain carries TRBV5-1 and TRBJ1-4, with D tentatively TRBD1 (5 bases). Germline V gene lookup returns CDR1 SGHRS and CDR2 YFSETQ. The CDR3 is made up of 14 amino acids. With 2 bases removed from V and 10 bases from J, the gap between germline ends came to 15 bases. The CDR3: CASSLLTAGGKLFF. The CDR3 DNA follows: TGCGCCAGCAGCTTATTGACAGCGGGAGGAAAACTGTTTTTT.

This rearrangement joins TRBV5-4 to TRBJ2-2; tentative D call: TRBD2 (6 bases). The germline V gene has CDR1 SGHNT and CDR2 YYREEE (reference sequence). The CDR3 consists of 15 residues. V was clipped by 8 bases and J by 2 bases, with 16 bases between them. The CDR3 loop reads CASSRGEPNTGELFF. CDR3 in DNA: TGTGCCAGTTCTCGCGGGGAGCCTAACACCGGGGAGCTGTTTTTT.

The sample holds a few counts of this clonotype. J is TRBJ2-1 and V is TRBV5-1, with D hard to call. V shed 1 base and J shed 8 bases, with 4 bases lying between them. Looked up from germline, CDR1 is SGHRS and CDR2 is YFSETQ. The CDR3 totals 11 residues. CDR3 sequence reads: CASSLLYEQFF. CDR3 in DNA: TGCGCCAGCAGCTTGTTGTATGAGCAGTTCTTC.

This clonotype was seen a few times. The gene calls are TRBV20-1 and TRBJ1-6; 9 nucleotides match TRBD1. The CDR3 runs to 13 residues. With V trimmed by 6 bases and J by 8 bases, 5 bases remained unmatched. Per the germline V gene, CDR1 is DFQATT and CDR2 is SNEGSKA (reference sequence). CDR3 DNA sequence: TGCAGTGCCAACACAGGGGGCGATTCACCCCTCCACTTT. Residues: CSANTGGDSPLHF.

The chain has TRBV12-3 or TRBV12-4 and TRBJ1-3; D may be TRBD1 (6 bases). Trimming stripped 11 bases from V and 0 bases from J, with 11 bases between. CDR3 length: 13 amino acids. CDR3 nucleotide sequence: TGTGCCGACAGGAGCAGCTCTGGAAACACCATATATTTT. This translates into CADRSSSGNTIYF.

The CDR3 sequence is CASTPFSGGTTDTQYF. The CDR3 DNA reads as TGCGCCAGCACCCCCTTTAGCGGGGGGACCACAGATACGCAGTATTTT. This chain joins TRBV5-1 and TRBJ2-3; 10 nucleotides line up with TRBD2. The V gene end was trimmed by 6 bases and the J gene end by 2 bases; junction bases not matched to a gene: 9. Germline V gene lookup returns CDR1 SGHRS and CDR2 YFSETQ. CDR3 length: 16 residues.

CDR3 sequence reads: CASSLVGFRFSPLHF. CDR3 DNA: TGTGCCAGCAGCTTAGTAGGGTTCCGATTTTCACCCCTCCACTTT. The chain has TRBV7-9 and TRBJ1-6; D is unresolved. Trimming stripped 1 base from V and 9 bases from J, with 13 bases between. This CDR3 is built from 15 residues. Germline assignment: CDR1 SEHNR and CDR2 FQNEAQ (reference sequence).

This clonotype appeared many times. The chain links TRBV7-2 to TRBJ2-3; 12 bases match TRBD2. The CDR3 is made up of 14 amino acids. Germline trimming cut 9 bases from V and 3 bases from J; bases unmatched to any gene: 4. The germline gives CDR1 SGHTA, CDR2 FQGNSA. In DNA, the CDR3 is TGTGCCAGTATTCTAGCGGGGGGGACAGATACGCAGTATTTT. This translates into CASILAGGTDTQYF.

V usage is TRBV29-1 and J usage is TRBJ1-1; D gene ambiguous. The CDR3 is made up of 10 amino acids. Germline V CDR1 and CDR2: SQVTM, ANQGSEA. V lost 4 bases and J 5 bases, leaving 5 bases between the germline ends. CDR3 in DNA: TGCAGCGTTGCAGTGACTGAAGCTTTCTTT. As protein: CSVAVTEAFF.

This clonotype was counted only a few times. CDR3 residues: CASKSPLQKKNTEAFF. DNA for the CDR3: TGTGCCAGCAAGTCCCCCCTACAGAAAAAGAACACTGAAGCTTTCTTT. The chain joins TRBV7-8 to TRBJ1-1; D is undetermined. The CDR3 loop spans 16 amino acids. Germline V gives CDR1 SGHVS, CDR2 FQNEAQ. The V end was cut by 7 bases, the J end by 1 base, with 19 bases between.